The present T cell receptor (beta chain) was sequenced within a study of CD8 T cells in Susac syndrome. An amount of RNA that ranged from roughly 0.5 to 1 ug was reverse transcribed with random hexamers. Across 54 Vbeta and 13 Jbeta, immunoSEQ multiplex PCR amplified TCR beta CDR3. TCRdb re-called the immunoSEQ multiplex PCR reads with MiXCR, one entry per CDR3 protein. Of approximately 200,000 distinct CDR3 sequences listed, around 95% are singletons. The CD8+ and CD4+ T cells were isolated magnetically using a negative isolation approach, whereas the TEMRA cells were enriched by FACS. After removal of 6 bases from V and 7 bases from J, the junction contained 3 bases not matched to a gene. The CDR3 contains 13 residues. Germline lookup yields CDR1 ENHRY and CDR2 SYGVKD.

The origin of this receptor is a human donor with multiple sclerosis. Source material: CD4+ T cells from PBMCs. The chain has TRBV10-3 and TRBJ2-1, with TRBD1 identical over 10 bases. The CDR3 is CAIRKDRGNEQFF. The CDR3 nucleotides are TGTGCCATCAGGAAGGACAGGGGGAATGAGCAGTTCTTC.